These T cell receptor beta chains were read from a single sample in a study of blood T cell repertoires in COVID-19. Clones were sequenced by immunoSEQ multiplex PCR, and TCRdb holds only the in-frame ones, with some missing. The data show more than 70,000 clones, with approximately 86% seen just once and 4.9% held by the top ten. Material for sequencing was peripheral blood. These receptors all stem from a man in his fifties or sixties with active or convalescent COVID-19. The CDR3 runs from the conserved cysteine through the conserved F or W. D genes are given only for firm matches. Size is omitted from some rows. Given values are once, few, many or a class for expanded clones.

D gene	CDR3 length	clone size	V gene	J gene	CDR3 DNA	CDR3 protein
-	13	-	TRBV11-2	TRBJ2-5	TGTGCCAGCAGCTCAGACGGGTATTTGGCCCAGTACTTC	CASSSDGYLAQYF
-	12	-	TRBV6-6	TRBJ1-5	TGTGCCAGCAGGGCGGGAGATCAGCCCCAGCATTTT	CASRAGDQPQHF
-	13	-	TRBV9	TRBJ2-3	TGTGCCAGCAACCCGTTAGCGTCAGATACGCAGTATTTT	CASNPLASDTQYF
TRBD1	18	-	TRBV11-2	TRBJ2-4	TGTGCCAGCAGCTTAGATGTGTGGACAGGGGTGGCCAAAAACATTCAGTACTTC	CASSLDVWTGVAKNIQYF
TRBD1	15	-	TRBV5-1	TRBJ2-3	TGCGCCAGCAGCTTGTTGGGACAGGGCACAGATACGCAGTATTTT	CASSLLGQGTDTQYF
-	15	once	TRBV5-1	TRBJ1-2	TGCGCCAGCAGCTTGGGGCAGGGAAATTTCTATGGCTACACCTTC	CASSLGQGNFYGYTF
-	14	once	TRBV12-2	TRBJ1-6	TGTGCAAGTCGCTTTCGACTGCGGTATTCACCCCTCCACTTT	CASRFRLRYSPLHF
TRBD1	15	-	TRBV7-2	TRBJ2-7	TGTGCCAGCAGGCTGGGACAGGGGGGCTCCTACGAGCAGTACTTC	CASRLGQGGSYEQYF
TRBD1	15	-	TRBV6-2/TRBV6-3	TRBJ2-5	TGTGCCAGCAGCGACCGGGACAGGGGGAGAGAGACCCAGTACTTC	CASSDRDRGRETQYF
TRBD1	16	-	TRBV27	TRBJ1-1	TGTGCCAGCAGTTCGACAGGGTTGGGGATGAACACTGAAGCTTTCTTT	CASSSTGLGMNTEAFF
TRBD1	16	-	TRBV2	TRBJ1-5	TGTGCCAGCAGTGATAACAGGGGGCTTATGCATCAGCCCCAGCATTTT	CASSDNRGLMHQPQHF
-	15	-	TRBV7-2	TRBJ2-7	TGTGCCAGCAGCTTAGCGAAGGGGCCCTCTTACGAGCAGTACTTC	CASSLAKGPSYEQYF
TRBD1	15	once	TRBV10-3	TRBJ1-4	TGTGCCATCAGTGAGTCGCAGGGGGCAAGTGAAAAACTGTTTTTT	CAISESQGASEKLFF
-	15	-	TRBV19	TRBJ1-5	TGTGCCAGTAGACCTGTAACAGGCGGAAATCAGCCCCAGCATTTT	CASRPVTGGNQPQHF
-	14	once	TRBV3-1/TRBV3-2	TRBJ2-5	TGTGCCAGCAGCCAAGAGGCAGGGTTGGGGACCCAGTACTTC	CASSQEAGLGTQYF
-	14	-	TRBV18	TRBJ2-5	TGTGCCAGCTCACCACGGGTAGGCGGAGAGACCCAGTACTTC	CASSPRVGGETQYF
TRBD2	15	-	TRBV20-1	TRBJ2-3	TGCAGTGCTAGTGCTAGCGGTCTCCCTCAGATGAGGCAGTATTTT	CSASASGLPQMRQYF
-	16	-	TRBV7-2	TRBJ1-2	TGTGCCAGCAGCTTAGAGTTGGCAGGGGTAGGTAACGGCTACACCTTC	CASSLELAGVGNGYTF
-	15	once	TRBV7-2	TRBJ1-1	TGTGCCAGCAGCAACACGGGACTCCGGAACACTGAAGCTTTCTTT	CASSNTGLRNTEAFF
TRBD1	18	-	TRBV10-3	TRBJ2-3	TGTGCCATCAGTACAACCGAACTGGACAGGGGGCACACAGATACGCAGTATTTT	CAISTTELDRGHTDTQYF
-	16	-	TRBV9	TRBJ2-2	TGTGCCAGCAGCGTAGGGTCCCAGGGACTCACCGGGGAGCTGTTTTTT	CASSVGSQGLTGELFF
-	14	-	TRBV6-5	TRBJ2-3	TGTGCCAGCGGTTCGGGGACTAGCACAGATACGCAGTATTTT	CASGSGTSTDTQYF
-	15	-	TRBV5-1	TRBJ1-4	TGCGCCAGCAGACCGACGATACAGCTCCCAGAAAAACTGTTTTTT	CASRPTIQLPEKLFF
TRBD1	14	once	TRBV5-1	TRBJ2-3	TGCGCCAGCAGCCTACAGGGGGCTGAAGATACGCAGTATTTT	CASSLQGAEDTQYF
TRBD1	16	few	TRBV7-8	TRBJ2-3	TGTGCCAGCAGCTTAGCGCTGACAGGGATCACAGATACGCAGTATTTT	CASSLALTGITDTQYF
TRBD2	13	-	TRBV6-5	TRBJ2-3	TGTGCCAGCAGCAGGACTAGCGGAGATACGCAGTATTTT	CASSRTSGDTQYF
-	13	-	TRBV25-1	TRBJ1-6	TGTGCCAGTAACAGGGTTGACGGATCACCCCTCCACTTT	CASNRVDGSPLHF
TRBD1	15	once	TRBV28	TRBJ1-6	TGTGCCAGCAGCCTCCGGACAGGCGGGAATTCACCCCTCCACTTT	CASSLRTGGNSPLHF
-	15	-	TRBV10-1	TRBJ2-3	TGCGCCAGCAGTGAAACAGGCACTAGCACAGATACGCAGTATTTT	CASSETGTSTDTQYF
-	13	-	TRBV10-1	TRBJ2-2	TGCGCCAGCAGTAAACAGCTTACCGGGGAGCTGTTTTTT	CASSKQLTGELFF
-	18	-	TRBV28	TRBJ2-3	TGTGCCAGCAGTTTTAGCCTTAGCGAGATGTGGGACACAGATACGCAGTATTTT	CASSFSLSEMWDTDTQYF
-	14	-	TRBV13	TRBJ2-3	TGTGCCAGCAGCCAGGGGGGCTACACAGATACGCAGTATTTT	CASSQGGYTDTQYF
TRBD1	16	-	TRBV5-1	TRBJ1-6	TGCGCCAGCAGCGCCTCGACAGGGGGGACGGATTCACCCCTCCACTTT	CASSASTGGTDSPLHF
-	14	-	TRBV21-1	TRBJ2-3	TGTGCCAGCGGAAACAGGGATCACACAGATACGCAGTATTTT	CASGNRDHTDTQYF
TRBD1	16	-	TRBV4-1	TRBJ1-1	TGCGCCAGCAGCCAAGCGCGGACAGGGGTGGAAACTGAAGCTTTCTTT	CASSQARTGVETEAFF
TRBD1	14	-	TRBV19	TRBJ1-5	TGTGCCAGTAGTATCGGGGCAGGGGGTCAGCCCCAGCATTTT	CASSIGAGGQPQHF